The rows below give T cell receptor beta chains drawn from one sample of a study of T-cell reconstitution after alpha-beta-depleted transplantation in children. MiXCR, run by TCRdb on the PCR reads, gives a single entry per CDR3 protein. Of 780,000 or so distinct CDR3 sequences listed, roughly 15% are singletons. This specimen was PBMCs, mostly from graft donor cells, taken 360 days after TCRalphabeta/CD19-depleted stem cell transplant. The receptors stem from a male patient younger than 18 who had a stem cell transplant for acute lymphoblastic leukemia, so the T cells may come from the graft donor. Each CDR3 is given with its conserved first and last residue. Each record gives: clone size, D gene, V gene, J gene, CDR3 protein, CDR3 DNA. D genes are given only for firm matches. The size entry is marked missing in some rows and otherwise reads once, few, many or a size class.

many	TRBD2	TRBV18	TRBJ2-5	CASSPGLAETQYF	TGCGCCAGCAGCCCGGGACTAGCGGAGACCCAGTACTTC
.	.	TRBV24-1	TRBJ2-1	CATSAGEGATRDEQFF	TGTGCCACCAGCGCTGGGGAGGGGGCGACGCGGGATGAGCAGTTCTTC
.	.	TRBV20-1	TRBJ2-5	CSASVPNRETQYF	TGCAGTGCTAGCGTTCCGAATAGGGAGACCCAGTACTTC
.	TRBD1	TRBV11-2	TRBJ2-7	CASSSQTGRTSYEQYF	TGTGCCAGCAGCTCCCAGACAGGGCGGACCTCCTACGAGCAGTACTTC
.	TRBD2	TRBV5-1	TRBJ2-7	CASSLVAAGGIEQYF	TGCGCCAGCAGCTTGGTGGCCGCGGGAGGAATCGAGCAGTACTTC
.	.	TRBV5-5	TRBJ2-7	CASSHQGRSYEQYF	TGTGCCAGCAGCCATCAGGGGCGATCCTACGAGCAGTACTTC
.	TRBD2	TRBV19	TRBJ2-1	CASRLPGLGNEQFF	TGTGCCAGTAGATTGCCGGGACTAGGTAATGAGCAGTTCTTC
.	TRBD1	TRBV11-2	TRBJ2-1	CASSLYQGGLAYNEQFF	TGTGCCAGCAGCTTATATCAAGGGGGCTTGGCCTACAATGAGCAGTTCTTC
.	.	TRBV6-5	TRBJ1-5	CASSRTGAYSNQPQHF	TGTGCCAGCAGTCGGACGGGGGCTTATAGCAATCAGCCCCAGCATTTT
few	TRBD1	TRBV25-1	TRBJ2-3	CASSPWTGSTDTQYF	TGTGCCAGCAGTCCCTGGACAGGGTCCACAGATACGCAGTATTTT
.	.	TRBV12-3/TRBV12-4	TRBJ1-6	CASSTRTESPLHF	TGTGCCAGCAGCACCAGGACAGAATCACCCCTCCACTTT
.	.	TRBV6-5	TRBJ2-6	CASSYLKGLRTGANVLTF	TGTGCCAGCAGTTACCTCAAGGGCCTCAGGACTGGGGCCAACGTCCTGACTTTC
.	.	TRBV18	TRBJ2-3	CASSPPSPDTQYF	TGTGCCAGCTCACCACCGAGCCCAGATACGCAGTATTTT
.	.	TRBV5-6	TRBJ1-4	CASSLAWGTSEKLFF	TGTGCCAGCAGCTTGGCGTGGGGTACGAGCGAAAAACTGTTTTTT
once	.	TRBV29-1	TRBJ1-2	CSVETRGFYGYTF	TGCAGCGTTGAAACTAGGGGCTTTTATGGCTACACCTTC